These T cell receptor beta chains were read from a single sample in a study of patients and donors after allogeneic stem cell transplantation. TCRdb re-called the RT-PCR reads with MiXCR, one entry per CDR3 protein. The sample consists of hundreds of thousands of distinct CDR3 sequences, 15% to 20% of them appearing once. The sample consisted of blood, either unsorted or a sorted T cell fraction (not recorded which). Receptors originate from a human donor who was either an allogeneic HSCT recipient or a stem cell or donor lymphocyte infusion donor (not recorded which). It is not recorded whose cells these are; they may come from a transplant donor. The CDR3 runs from the conserved cysteine through the conserved F or W. Each record gives: V gene, J gene, clone size, D gene, CDR3 protein, CDR3 DNA. A D gene is named only where the DNA matches it firmly. Some rows mark clone size as missing; the rest say once, few, many or name a class of expanded clone.

V: TRBV7-3; J: TRBJ2-5; size: few; D: TRBD2; CDR3: CASSLEELAGASKTQYF; DNA: TGTGCCAGCAGCTTAGAAGAACTAGCGGGAGCGTCGAAGACCCAGTACTTC
V: TRBV27; J: TRBJ1-2; size: NA; D: TRBD1; CDR3: CASSLDRGLSGYTF; DNA: TGTGCCAGCAGTTTGGACAGGGGGCTAAGTGGCTACACCTTC
V: TRBV5-1; J: TRBJ2-7; size: NA; D: NA; CDR3: CASSLAGSPAWEQYF; DNA: TGCGCCAGCAGCTTGGCCGGATCCCCGGCATGGGAGCAGTACTTC
V: TRBV18; J: TRBJ1-1; size: NA; D: NA; CDR3: CASSPRVIMLATEAFF; DNA: TGTGCCAGCTCACCACGAGTGATTATGCTTGCCACTGAAGCTTTCTTT
V: TRBV28; J: TRBJ2-3; size: few; D: NA; CDR3: CASSLERPTDTQYF; DNA: TGTGCCAGCAGTTTAGAAAGGCCCACAGATACGCAGTATTTT
V: TRBV2; J: TRBJ1-5; size: many; D: NA; CDR3: CASSDDSNQPQHF; DNA: TGTGCCAGCAGTGATGATAGCAATCAGCCCCAGCATTTT
V: TRBV24-1; J: TRBJ2-7; size: few; D: TRBD1; CDR3: CATSDAGTGDYEQYF; DNA: TGTGCCACCAGTGACGCCGGGACAGGGGACTACGAGCAGTACTTC
V: TRBV7-3; J: TRBJ1-1; size: NA; D: TRBD1; CDR3: CASSSNRTGGRYTEAFF; DNA: TGTGCCAGCAGCTCGAACAGGACAGGGGGCAGATACACTGAAGCTTTCTTT
V: TRBV19; J: TRBJ1-1; size: NA; D: NA; CDR3: CASKAGQMNTEAFF; DNA: TGTGCCAGTAAGGCCGGACAGATGAACACTGAAGCTTTCTTT
V: TRBV7-9; J: TRBJ1-1; size: NA; D: TRBD1; CDR3: CASSPRDRGNTEAFF; DNA: TGTGCCAGCAGCCCGAGGGACAGGGGGAACACTGAAGCTTTCTTT
V: TRBV6-1; J: TRBJ2-1; size: few; D: NA; CDR3: CASRAVWGASVEQFF; DNA: TGTGCCAGCAGAGCCGTGTGGGGGGCGTCGGTTGAGCAGTTCTTC
V: TRBV20-1; J: TRBJ2-7; size: NA; D: TRBD2; CDR3: CSARGLAVENEQYF; DNA: TGCAGTGCTAGAGGACTAGCGGTTGAAAACGAGCAGTACTTC
V: TRBV12-3/TRBV12-4; J: TRBJ2-2; size: many; D: TRBD1; CDR3: CASSFDRGISQPDTGELFF; DNA: TGTGCCAGCAGTTTTGACAGGGGAATTTCCCAGCCAGACACCGGGGAGCTGTTTTTT
V: TRBV10-3; J: TRBJ1-1; size: NA; D: NA; CDR3: CAISDGPPGRSTEAFF; DNA: TGTGCCATCAGTGATGGCCCTCCGGGTAGAAGCACTGAAGCTTTCTTT
V: TRBV20-1; J: TRBJ2-7; size: NA; D: NA; CDR3: CSAVWRGPADEQYF; DNA: TGCAGTGCGGTGTGGCGGGGACCTGCTGACGAGCAGTACTTC
V: TRBV5-1; J: TRBJ2-1; size: many; D: NA; CDR3: CASSLAPGTYNEQFF; DNA: TGCGCCAGCAGCTTAGCACCGGGGACATACAATGAGCAGTTCTTC
V: TRBV24-1; J: TRBJ2-1; size: NA; D: TRBD1; CDR3: CATSDPQGDYNEQFF; DNA: TGTGCCACCAGTGACCCACAGGGGGACTACAATGAGCAGTTCTTC
V: TRBV10-3; J: TRBJ2-5; size: NA; D: TRBD2; CDR3: CAISGAGGKETQYF; DNA: TGTGCCATCAGTGGCGCGGGAGGTAAAGAGACCCAGTACTTC
V: TRBV5-1; J: TRBJ2-3; size: many; D: TRBD2; CDR3: CASSRTGTSEYSDTQYF; DNA: TGCGCCAGCAGCAGAACCGGGACTAGCGAGTATTCAGATACGCAGTATTTT
V: TRBV27; J: TRBJ2-7; size: few; D: NA; CDR3: CASSRQNSYEQYF; DNA: TGTGCCAGCAGTCGACAGAACTCCTACGAGCAGTACTTC
V: TRBV3-1; J: TRBJ2-2; size: many; D: NA; CDR3: CASSQWTANTGELFF; DNA: TGTGCCAGCAGCCAATGGACAGCGAACACCGGGGAGCTGTTTTTT
V: TRBV20-1; J: TRBJ2-7; size: NA; D: TRBD2; CDR3: CSARLAGDMSQYF; DNA: TGCAGTGCTAGACTAGCGGGAGATATGAGCCAGTACTTC
V: TRBV9; J: TRBJ2-5; size: NA; D: NA; CDR3: CASSVVPSTGRLPDQETQYF; DNA: TGTGCCAGCAGCGTAGTTCCTTCGACAGGAAGGTTGCCCGACCAAGAGACCCAGTACTTC
V: TRBV15; J: TRBJ2-3; size: NA; D: TRBD1; CDR3: CATSRDGRGQDTQYF; DNA: TGTGCCACCAGCAGAGATGGCAGGGGGCAAGATACGCAGTATTTT
V: TRBV3-1; J: TRBJ2-7; size: NA; D: TRBD2; CDR3: CASSQETGGLASEQYF; DNA: TGTGCCAGCAGCCAAGAGACTGGGGGACTAGCTAGCGAGCAGTACTTC
V: TRBV10-3; J: TRBJ2-7; size: NA; D: NA; CDR3: CAIRIGQNYEQYF; DNA: TGTGCCATCAGAATCGGACAGAACTACGAGCAGTACTTC
V: TRBV18; J: TRBJ2-7; size: NA; D: NA; CDR3: CASSPEGQRPYEQYF; DNA: TGTGCCAGCTCACCGGAGGGGCAGCGCCCCTACGAGCAGTACTTC